This TCR beta chain was observed in a study of T cell repertoires and HLA-DP antigens. Germline V lookup: CDR1 ENHRY, CDR2 SYGVKD. V lost 4 bases and J 5 bases, leaving 17 bases between the germline ends. The CDR3 is 15 residues long. In this sample, this clone turned up once. Its antigen is currently unknown. Deep-resolution sequencing targeted approximately 200,000 T cell genomes in pre-culture CD4+ samples. Assay: immunoSEQ multiplex PCR; the TCRdb copy retains only in-frame clones and omits some. Of about 89,000 clones in the sample, around nine tenths were seen once. This chain connects TRBV10-3 to TRBJ2-5; D is possibly TRBD1 or TRBD2 (5 bases each). Sequencing was done on a sample of CD4+ T cells from PBMCs. The TCR was taken from a middle-aged man in good health and CMV-seronegative. The DNA of the CDR3 is TGTGCCATCAGTGTGGGGCGGGTGGGGACGGAGACCCAGTACTTC. Its protein is CAISVGRVGTETQYF.